This T cell receptor (beta chain) originates from a study of blood T cell repertoires in COVID-19. In the study overall: Acute and convalescent COVID-19 specimens originated in the United States, Italy and Spain.

One Seattle source followed patients from active infection through their disease course. TCRdb's copy holds only in-frame clones and misses some; the assay was immunoSEQ multiplex PCR. The table lists about 260,000 clones, approximately 86% of them singletons. This CDR3 is 17 amino acids long. CDR1 and CDR2 from the germline V gene are KGHDR and SFDVKD. The V and J ends lost 5 bases and 0 bases, in that order; junction bases with no gene match: 8. The rearrangement uses TRBV24-1 and TRBJ1-4; 7 positions agree with TRBD1. The source is a woman aged 55-70 years with COVID-19, enrolled during active disease. The sequenced sample consisted of peripheral blood. This chain's CDR3 is CATSANRGSATNEKLFF. The CDR3 DNA is TGTGCCACCAGTGCGAACAGGGGAAGCGCAACTAATGAAAAACTGTTTTTT.